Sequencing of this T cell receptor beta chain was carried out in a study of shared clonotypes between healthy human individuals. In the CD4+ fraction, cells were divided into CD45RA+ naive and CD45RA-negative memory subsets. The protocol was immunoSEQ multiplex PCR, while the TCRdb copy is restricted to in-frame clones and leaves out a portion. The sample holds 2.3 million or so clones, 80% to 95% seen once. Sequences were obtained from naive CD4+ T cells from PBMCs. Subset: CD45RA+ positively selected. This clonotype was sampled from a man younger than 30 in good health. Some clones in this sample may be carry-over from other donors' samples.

The CDR3 DNA sequence: TGTGCCTGGAGTGCACTTCCTTATGGTGAGCAGTTCTTC. The encoded protein is CAWSALPYGEQFF. The chain couples TRBV30 to TRBJ2-1; D unresolved. V was pared by 1 base and J by 9 bases, with 13 bases between. The CDR3 extends over 13 amino acids. CDR1 GTSNPN and CDR2 SVGIG come from the germline V gene (reference sequence).